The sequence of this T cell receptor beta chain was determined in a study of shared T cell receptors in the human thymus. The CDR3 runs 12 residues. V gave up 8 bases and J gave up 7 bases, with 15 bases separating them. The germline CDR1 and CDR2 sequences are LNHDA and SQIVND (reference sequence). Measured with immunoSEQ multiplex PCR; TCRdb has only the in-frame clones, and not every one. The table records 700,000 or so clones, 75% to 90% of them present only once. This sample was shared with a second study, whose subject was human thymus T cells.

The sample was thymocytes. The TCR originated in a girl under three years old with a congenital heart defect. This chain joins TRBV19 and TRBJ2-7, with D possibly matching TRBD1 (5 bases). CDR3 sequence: CASARAPWEQYF. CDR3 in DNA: TGTGCCAGTGCCAGGGCTCCTTGGGAGCAGTACTTC. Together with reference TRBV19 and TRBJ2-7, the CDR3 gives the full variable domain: DGGITQSPKYLFRKEGQNVTLSCEQNLNHDAMYWYRQDPGQGLRLIYYSQIVNDFQKGDIAEGYSVSREKKESFPLTVTSAQKNPTAFYLCASARAPWEQYFGPGTRLTVT.